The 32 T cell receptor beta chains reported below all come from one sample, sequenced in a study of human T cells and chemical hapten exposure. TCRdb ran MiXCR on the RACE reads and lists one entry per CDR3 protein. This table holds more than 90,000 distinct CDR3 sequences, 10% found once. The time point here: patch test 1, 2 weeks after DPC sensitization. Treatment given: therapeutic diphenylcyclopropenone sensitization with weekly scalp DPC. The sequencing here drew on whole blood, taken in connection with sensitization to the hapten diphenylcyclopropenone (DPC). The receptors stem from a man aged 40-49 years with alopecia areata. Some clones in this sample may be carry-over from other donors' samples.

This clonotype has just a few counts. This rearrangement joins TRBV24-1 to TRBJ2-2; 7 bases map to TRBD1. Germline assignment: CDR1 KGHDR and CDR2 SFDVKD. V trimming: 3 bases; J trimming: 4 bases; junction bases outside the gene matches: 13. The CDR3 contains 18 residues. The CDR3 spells CATSDPNPQGTSTGELFF. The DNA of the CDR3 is TGTGCCACCAGTGATCCCAACCCACAGGGGACGAGCACCGGGGAGCTGTTTTTT.

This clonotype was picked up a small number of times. The CDR3: CASSDTSGRPGSYEQYF. CDR3 DNA sequence: TGCGCCAGCAGCGATACTAGCGGGAGGCCCGGGTCCTACGAGCAGTACTTC. The V and J genes are TRBV5-1 and TRBJ2-7; TRBD2 matches 12 bases. The V gene end was trimmed by 4 bases and the J gene end by 1 base; junction bases not matched to a gene: 9. Looked up from germline, CDR1 is SGHRS and CDR2 is YFSETQ. This CDR3 region has 17 residues. Filled out from reference TRBV5-1 and TRBJ2-7, the complete variable domain reads KAGVTQTPRYLIKTRGQQVTLSCSPISGHRSVSWYQQTPGQGLQFLFEYFSETQRNKGNFPGRFSGRQFSNSRSEMNVSTLELGDSALYLCASSDTSGRPGSYEQYFGPGTRLTVT.

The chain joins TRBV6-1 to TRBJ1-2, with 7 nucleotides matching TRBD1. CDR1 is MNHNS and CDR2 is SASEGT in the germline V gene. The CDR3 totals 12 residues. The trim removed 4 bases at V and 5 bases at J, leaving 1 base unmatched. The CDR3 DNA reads TGTGCCAGCAGTGGGGACAGTTATGGCTACACCTTC. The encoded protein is CASSGDSYGYTF.

CDR3 loop: CASSKKQGLGTEAFF. In DNA form, the CDR3 reads TGTGCCAGCAGTAAGAAACAGGGGTTGGGGACTGAAGCTTTCTTT. This chain joins TRBV5-4 and TRBJ1-1; the match to TRBD1 covers 7 bases. This CDR3 region has 15 residues. Trimming cost V 5 bases and J 5 bases; bases outside gene matches: 12. Germline V gene sequence: CDR1 SGHNT, CDR2 YYREEE (reference sequence).

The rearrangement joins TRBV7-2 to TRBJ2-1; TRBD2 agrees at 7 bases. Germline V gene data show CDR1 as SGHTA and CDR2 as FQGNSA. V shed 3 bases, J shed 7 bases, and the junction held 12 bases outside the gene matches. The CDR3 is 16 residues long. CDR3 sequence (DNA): TGTGCCAGCAGCTTCTCTAGCGGCCAGGGCCTTAATGAGCAGTTCTTC. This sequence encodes CASSFSSGQGLNEQFF. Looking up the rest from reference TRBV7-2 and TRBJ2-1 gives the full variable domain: GAGVSQSPSNKVTEKGKDVELRCDPISGHTALYWYRQSLGQGLEFLIYFQGNSAPDKSGLPSDRFSAERTGGSVSTLTIQRTQQEDSAVYLCASSFSSGQGLNEQFFGPGTRLTVL.

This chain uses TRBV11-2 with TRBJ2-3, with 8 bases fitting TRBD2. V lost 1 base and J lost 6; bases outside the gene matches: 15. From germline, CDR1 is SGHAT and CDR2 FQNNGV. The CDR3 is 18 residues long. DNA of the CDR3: TGTGCCAGCAGCTTAGGAACTAGCGGAGCATCCCGCGGGGATACGCAGTATTTT. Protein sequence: CASSLGTSGASRGDTQYF.

The CDR3 reads CASSPEDLAGLREQYF. In DNA form, the CDR3 reads TGTGCCAGCAGCCCAGAGGATCTAGCGGGACTAAGAGAGCAGTACTTC. The chain has TRBV7-2 and TRBJ2-7; 9 bases agree with TRBD2. This CDR3 comprises 16 residues. The germline V gene encodes CDR1 SGHTA and CDR2 FQGNSA. J gave up 7 bases and V 5 bases, and 15 bases lay outside the gene matches.

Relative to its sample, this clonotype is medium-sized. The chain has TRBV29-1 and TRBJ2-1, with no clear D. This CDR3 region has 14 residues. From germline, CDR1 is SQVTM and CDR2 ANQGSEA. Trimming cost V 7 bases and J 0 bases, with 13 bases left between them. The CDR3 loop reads CSGIQPNSYNEQFF. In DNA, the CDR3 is TGCAGCGGTATCCAACCTAACTCCTACAATGAGCAGTTCTTC.

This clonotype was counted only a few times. CDR3 region: CASSLVGYMAEAFF. The CDR3 nucleotides are TGTGCCAGCAGCTTAGTAGGGTATATGGCTGAAGCTTTCTTT. V usage is TRBV7-2 and J usage is TRBJ1-1; D is unclear. Germline values: CDR1 SGHTA, CDR2 FQGNSA. This CDR3 spans 14 amino acids. V gave up 1 base and J gave up 6 bases, with 12 bases separating them.

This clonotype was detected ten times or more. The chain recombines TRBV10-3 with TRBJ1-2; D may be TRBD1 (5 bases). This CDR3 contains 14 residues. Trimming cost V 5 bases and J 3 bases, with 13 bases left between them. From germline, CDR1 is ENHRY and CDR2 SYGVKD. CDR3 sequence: CAISPGGDYYGYTF. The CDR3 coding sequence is TGTGCCATCAGTCCCGGAGGGGATTACTATGGCTACACCTTC.

The DNA for the CDR3 is TGTGCCAGCAGCTCCAGGACAGGGACCAGCTATGGCTACACCTTC. This translates into CASSSRTGTSYGYTF. J is TRBJ1-2 and V is TRBV21-1; the D call of TRBD1 is as the table states it, not checked on the DNA. TRBV21-1 is a pseudogene. There are 15 residues in the CDR3.

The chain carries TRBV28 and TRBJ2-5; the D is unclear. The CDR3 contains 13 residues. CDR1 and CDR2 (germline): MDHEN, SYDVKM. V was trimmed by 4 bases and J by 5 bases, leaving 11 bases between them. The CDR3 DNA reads TGTGCCAGCAGTTCTCCCCCCCAGGAGACCCAGTACTTC. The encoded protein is CASSSPPQETQYF.

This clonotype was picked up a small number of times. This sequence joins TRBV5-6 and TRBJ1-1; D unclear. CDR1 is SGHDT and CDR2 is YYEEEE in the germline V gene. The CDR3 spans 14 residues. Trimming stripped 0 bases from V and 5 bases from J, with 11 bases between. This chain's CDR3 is CASSLERGRTEAFF. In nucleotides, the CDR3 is TGTGCCAGCAGCTTGGAAAGAGGGCGGACTGAAGCTTTCTTT.

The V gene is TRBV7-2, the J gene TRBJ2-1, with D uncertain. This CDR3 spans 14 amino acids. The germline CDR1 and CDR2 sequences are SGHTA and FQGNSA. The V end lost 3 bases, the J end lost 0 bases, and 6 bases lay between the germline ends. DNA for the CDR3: TGTGCCAGCAGCTTTCACTTCTCCTACAATGAGCAGTTCTTC. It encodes CASSFHFSYNEQFF.

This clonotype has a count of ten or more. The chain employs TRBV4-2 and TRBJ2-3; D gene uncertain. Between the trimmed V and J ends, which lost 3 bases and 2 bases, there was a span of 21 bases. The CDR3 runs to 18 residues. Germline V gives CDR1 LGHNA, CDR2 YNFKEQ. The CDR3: CASSQETGGRPYTDTQYF. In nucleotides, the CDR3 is TGTGCCAGCAGCCAGGAAACCGGCGGTCGACCTTACACAGATACGCAGTATTTT.

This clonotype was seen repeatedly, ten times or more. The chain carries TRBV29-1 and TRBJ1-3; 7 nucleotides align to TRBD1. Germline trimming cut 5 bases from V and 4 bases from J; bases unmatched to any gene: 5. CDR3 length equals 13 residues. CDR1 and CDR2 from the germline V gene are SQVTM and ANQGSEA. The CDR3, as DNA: TGCAGCGTTTACGGGACAGACGGAAACACCATATATTTT. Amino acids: CSVYGTDGNTIYF. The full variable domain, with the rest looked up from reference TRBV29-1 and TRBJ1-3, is SAVISQKPSRDICQRGTSLTIQCQVDSQVTMMFWYRQQPGQSLTLIATANQGSEATYESGFVIDKFPISRPNLTFSTLTVSNMSPEDSSIYLCSVYGTDGNTIYFGEGSWLTVV.

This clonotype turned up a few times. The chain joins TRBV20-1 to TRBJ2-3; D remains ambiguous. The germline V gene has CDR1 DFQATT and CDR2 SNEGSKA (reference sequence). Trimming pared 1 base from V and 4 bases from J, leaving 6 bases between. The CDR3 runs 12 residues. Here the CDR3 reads CSARAVADTQYF. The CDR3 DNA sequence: TGCAGTGCTAGAGCGGTGGCAGATACGCAGTATTTT.

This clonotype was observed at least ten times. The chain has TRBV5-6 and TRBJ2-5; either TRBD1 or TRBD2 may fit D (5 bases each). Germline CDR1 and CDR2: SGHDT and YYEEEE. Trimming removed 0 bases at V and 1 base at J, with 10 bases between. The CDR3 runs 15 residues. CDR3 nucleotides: TGTGCCAGCAGCTTGGTCGAGGGGCCCCAAGAGACCCAGTACTTC. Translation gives CASSLVEGPQETQYF.

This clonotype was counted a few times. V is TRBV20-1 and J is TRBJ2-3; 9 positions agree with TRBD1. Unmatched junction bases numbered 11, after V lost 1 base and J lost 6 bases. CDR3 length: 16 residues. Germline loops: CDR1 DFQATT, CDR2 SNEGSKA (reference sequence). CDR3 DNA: TGCAGTGCTAGAGCTCCCGGGACAGGGAACCGGGATACGCAGTATTTT. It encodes CSARAPGTGNRDTQYF.

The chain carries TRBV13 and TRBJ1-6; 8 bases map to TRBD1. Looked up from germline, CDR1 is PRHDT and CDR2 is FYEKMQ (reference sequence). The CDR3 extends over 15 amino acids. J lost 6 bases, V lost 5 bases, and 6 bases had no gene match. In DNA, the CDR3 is TGTGCCAGCAGCGGTGCGGGACAGGCTAATTCACCCCTCCACTTT. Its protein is CASSGAGQANSPLHF.

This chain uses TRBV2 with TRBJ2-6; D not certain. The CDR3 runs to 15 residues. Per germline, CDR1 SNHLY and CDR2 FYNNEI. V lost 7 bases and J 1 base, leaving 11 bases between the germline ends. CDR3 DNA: TGTGCCAGCAAGAGGCGTGTTTCTGGGGCCAACGTCCTGACTTTC. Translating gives CASKRRVSGANVLTF.

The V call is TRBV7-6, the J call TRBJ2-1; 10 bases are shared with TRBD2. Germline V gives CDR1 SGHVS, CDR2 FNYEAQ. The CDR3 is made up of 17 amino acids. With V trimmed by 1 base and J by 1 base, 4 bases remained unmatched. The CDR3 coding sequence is TGTGCCAGCAGCTTAGTTAGAGCGGGAGGGTCCTACAATGAGCAGTTCTTC. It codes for CASSLVRAGGSYNEQFF.

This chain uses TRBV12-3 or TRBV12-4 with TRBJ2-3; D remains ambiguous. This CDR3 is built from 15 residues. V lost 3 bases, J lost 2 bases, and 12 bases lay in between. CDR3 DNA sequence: TGTGCCAGCAGTTTGGGGTTCAGTAACACAGATACGCAGTATTTT. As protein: CASSLGFSNTDTQYF.

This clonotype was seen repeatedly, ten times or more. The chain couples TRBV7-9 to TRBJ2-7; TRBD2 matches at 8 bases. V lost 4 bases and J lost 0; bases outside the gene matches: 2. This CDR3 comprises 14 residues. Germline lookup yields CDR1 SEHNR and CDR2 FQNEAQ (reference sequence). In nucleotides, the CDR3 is TGTGCCAGCAGCTCGGGGGGGAGCTCCTACGAGCAGTACGTC. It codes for CASSSGGSSYEQYV.

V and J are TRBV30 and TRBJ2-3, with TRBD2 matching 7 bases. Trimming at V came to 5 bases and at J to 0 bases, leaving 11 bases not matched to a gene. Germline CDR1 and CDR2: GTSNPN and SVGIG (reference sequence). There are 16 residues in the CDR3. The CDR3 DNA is TGTGCCTGGGGAGGGTCAGCTAGCGGTAGCACAGATACGCAGTATTTT. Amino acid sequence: CAWGGSASGSTDTQYF.

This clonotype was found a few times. The CDR3 region has the DNA TGTGCCAGCAGTGAAGTTTTTAGCGGGAGCTCCTACGAGCAGTACTTC. Its protein product is CASSEVFSGSSYEQYF. The chain recombines TRBV2 with TRBJ2-7; 9 nucleotides agree with TRBD2. Germline CDR1 and CDR2: SNHLY and FYNNEI. With V trimmed by 1 base and J by 0 bases, 4 bases remained unmatched. The CDR3 contains 16 residues.

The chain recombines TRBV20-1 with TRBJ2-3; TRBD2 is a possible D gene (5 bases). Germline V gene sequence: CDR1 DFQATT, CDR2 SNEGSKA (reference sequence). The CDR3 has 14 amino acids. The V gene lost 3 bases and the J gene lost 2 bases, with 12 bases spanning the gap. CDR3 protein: CSAREAGLTDTQYF. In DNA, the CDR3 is TGCAGTGCTAGGGAGGCGGGCCTCACAGATACGCAGTATTTT.

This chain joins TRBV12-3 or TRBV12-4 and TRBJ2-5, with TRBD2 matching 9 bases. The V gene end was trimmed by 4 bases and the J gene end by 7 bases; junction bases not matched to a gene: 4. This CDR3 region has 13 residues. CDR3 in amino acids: CASSSGLAGTQYF. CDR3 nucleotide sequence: TGTGCCAGCAGTTCGGGACTAGCCGGGACCCAGTACTTC.

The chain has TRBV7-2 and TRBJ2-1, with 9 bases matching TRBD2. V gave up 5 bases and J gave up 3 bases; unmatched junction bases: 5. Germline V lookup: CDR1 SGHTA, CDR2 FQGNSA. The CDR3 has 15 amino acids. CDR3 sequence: CASSRRLAVYNEQFF. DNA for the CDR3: TGTGCCAGCAGCCGAAGACTAGCGGTCTACAATGAGCAGTTCTTC.

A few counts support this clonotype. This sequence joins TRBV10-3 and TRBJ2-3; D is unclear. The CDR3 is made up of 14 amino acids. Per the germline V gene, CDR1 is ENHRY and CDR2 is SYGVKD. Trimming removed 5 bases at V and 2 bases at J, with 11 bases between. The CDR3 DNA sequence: TGTGCCATCAGTATAAGGACGGACACAGATACGCAGTATTTT. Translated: CAISIRTDTDTQYF.

The CDR3 nucleotides read TGTGCCAGCAGCCAAGGGCCCGGACTGGAGAACAATGAGCAGTTCTTC. It codes for CASSQGPGLENNEQFF. The gene calls are TRBV14 and TRBJ2-1; possible D gene TRBD2, 5 bases. The V gene lost 1 base and the J gene lost 5 bases, with 15 bases spanning the gap. Germline CDR1 is SGHDN and CDR2 is FVKESK. The CDR3 runs 16 residues.

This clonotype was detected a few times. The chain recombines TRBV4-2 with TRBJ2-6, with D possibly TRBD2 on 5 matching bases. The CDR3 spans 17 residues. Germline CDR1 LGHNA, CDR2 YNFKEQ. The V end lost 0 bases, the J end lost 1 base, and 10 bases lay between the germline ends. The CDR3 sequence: CASSQERDGSGANVLTF. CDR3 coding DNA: TGTGCCAGCAGCCAAGAGAGGGATGGATCTGGGGCCAACGTCCTGACTTTC.